Ten or more counts support the clone carrying this T cell receptor beta chain. Its antigen is not identified. Enrolled ophthalmopathy patients presented with a Clinical Activity Score of at least 3, a NOSPECS grade of at least 4, and disease duration under 3 months. These data are taken from a study of T cells in Graves' hyperthyroidism and ophthalmopathy. Whole-study results and caveats: Researchers report that a 13 V-J model separated ophthalmopathy from stable hyperthyroidism. Among clonotypes expanded in thyroid above 0.001, most were also found in blood.

The CDR3 length is 14 residues. V was shortened by 4 bases and J by 6 bases, with 15 bases between the two germline ends. Germline assignment: CDR1 SEHNR and CDR2 FQNEAQ (reference sequence). The investigators amplified TCR beta CDR3 regions from RNA transcripts. The primer set for the first-round RT-PCR of the TCR CDR3 was HTBI. TCRdb re-derived calls from the multiplex PCR reads in MiXCR, one entry per CDR3 protein. The repertoire includes hundreds of thousands of distinct CDR3 sequences, about 14% of them detected once, and under 15% sits in the top ten. This clonotype was sampled from a woman between 45 and 60 years old with Graves' ophthalmopathy. The sample was blood. The J gene is TRBJ1-1, the V gene TRBV7-9, with a tentative D call TRBD1 (5 bases). CDR3 protein: CASSSGLGRAEAFF. The CDR3, as DNA: TGTGCCAGCAGCTCGGGACTCGGGAGGGCTGAAGCTTTCTTT.